This passage covers 17 T cell receptor beta chains from one sample sequenced in a study of CD8+ T cells in alopecia areata. Extracted RNA was reverse transcribed, and the resulting cDNA served as sequencing template. Profiled with immunoSEQ multiplex PCR; TCRdb holds only in-frame clones, not every one. The data contain about 150,000 clones, 87% of them singletons. This specimen was CD8+ T cells sorted from blood, taken at week 0. The receptors were gathered from a human donor with alopecia areata.

This rearrangement joins TRBV5-4 to TRBJ1-4; the match to TRBD1 covers 9 bases. Germline lookup yields CDR1 SGHNT and CDR2 YYREEE (reference sequence). The CDR3 contains 14 residues. V gave up 5 bases and J gave up 3 bases; unmatched junction bases: 2. For the CDR3, the DNA is TGTGCCAGCAGACGACAGGGGGCTAATGAAAAACTGTTTTTT. Its protein is CASRRQGANEKLFF.

This clone was picked up a small number of times. CDR3 amino acids: CATSLRGRFTDTQYF. As DNA, the CDR3 is TGTGCCACCAGCCTGCGCGGGAGGTTCACAGATACGCAGTATTTT. The rearrangement uses TRBV15 and TRBJ2-3, with 8 bases that match TRBD2. The V gene's germline CDR1 is LNHNV and CDR2 YYDKDF (reference sequence). With V trimmed by 5 bases and J by 2 bases, 6 bases remained unmatched. The CDR3 consists of 15 residues.

The CDR3 sequence is CASSSTSQGPNDEQFF. CDR3 in DNA: TGTGCCAGCAGCTCGACCTCCCAGGGCCCTAACGATGAGCAGTTCTTC. This chain joins TRBV7-9 and TRBJ2-1; tentative D call: TRBD1 (5 bases). The CDR3 covers 16 residues. Germline CDR1 is SEHNR and CDR2 is FQNEAQ (reference sequence). Between the trimmed V and J ends, which lost 4 bases and 8 bases, there was a span of 21 bases. Using reference TRBV7-9 and TRBJ2-1 for the parts outside the CDR3, the full variable domain is DTGVSQNPRHKITKRGQNVTFRCDPISEHNRLYWYRQTLGQGPEFLTYFQNEAQLEKSRLLSDRFSAERPKGSFSTLEIQRTEQGDSAMYLCASSSTSQGPNDEQFFGPGTRLTVL.

The chain has TRBV4-1 and TRBJ1-5; tentative D call: TRBD1 (5 bases). The CDR3 has 16 amino acids. Per germline, CDR1 MGHRA and CDR2 YSYEKL. The ends were cut back, 1 base at V and 1 base at J, with 11 bases in the middle. The CDR3: CASSQARTPSNQPQHF. The CDR3 nucleotides are TGCGCCAGCAGCCAAGCGAGGACACCCAGCAATCAGCCCCAGCATTTT.

V gene TRBV5-1 combines with J gene TRBJ2-7; 9 bases agree with TRBD1. With 2 bases clipped from V and 6 bases from J, the junction kept 6 bases outside the gene matches. Germline V CDR1 and CDR2: SGHRS, YFSETQ. This CDR3 spans 14 amino acids. This CDR3 reads CASSLGDREPEQYF. Here the CDR3 DNA reads TGCGCCAGCAGCTTAGGGGACAGGGAACCCGAGCAGTACTTC. Full variable domain (outside the CDR3, taken from reference TRBV5-1 and TRBJ2-7): KAGVTQTPRYLIKTRGQQVTLSCSPISGHRSVSWYQQTPGQGLQFLFEYFSETQRNKGNFPGRFSGRQFSNSRSEMNVSTLELGDSALYLCASSLGDREPEQYFGPGTRLTVT.

V gene TRBV7-2 combines with J gene TRBJ2-7, with 13 nucleotides matching TRBD2. CDR3 length: 16 amino acids. The V gene's germline CDR1 is SGHTA and CDR2 FQGNSA. V dropped 5 bases and J dropped 2; count of bases not matched to a gene: 6. The CDR3 sequence is CASSRLAGGPPYEQYF. The CDR3 DNA reads as TGTGCCAGCAGCCGACTAGCGGGGGGCCCCCCCTACGAGCAGTACTTC.

This chain connects TRBV6-1 to TRBJ1-1; D not resolved. This CDR3 region has 11 residues. The germline gives CDR1 MNHNS, CDR2 SASEGT. The ends were cut back, 5 bases at V and 2 bases at J, with 3 bases in the middle. The CDR3 loop reads CASSTNTEAFF. The CDR3 DNA sequence: TGTGCCAGCAGTACAAACACTGAAGCTTTCTTT.

The chain couples TRBV7-9 to TRBJ1-2; D is unresolved. CDR3 length: 13 residues. The germline V and J ends were trimmed by 6 bases and 4 bases, with 12 bases remaining between them. Germline lookup yields CDR1 SEHNR and CDR2 FQNEAQ (reference sequence). This chain's CDR3 is CASSEDGFYGYTF. CDR3 coding DNA: TGTGCCAGCAGTGAAGACGGCTTCTATGGCTACACCTTC. The full variable domain, in which reference TRBV7-9 and TRBJ1-2 provide the parts outside the CDR3, is DTGVSQNPRHKITKRGQNVTFRCDPISEHNRLYWYRQTLGQGPEFLTYFQNEAQLEKSRLLSDRFSAERPKGSFSTLEIQRTEQGDSAMYLCASSEDGFYGYTFGSGTRLTVV.

The chain is built from TRBV7-9 and TRBJ2-7; 11 bases fit TRBD1. The junction had 10 bases not matched to a gene; V was cut back by 5 bases and J by 4 bases. This CDR3 contains 16 residues. Germline CDR1 SEHNR, CDR2 FQNEAQ (reference sequence). The CDR3 sequence is CASSPSPGTGGYEQYF. Written as DNA, the CDR3 is TGTGCCAGCAGCCCCTCCCCCGGGACAGGGGGATACGAGCAGTACTTC. The entire variable domain, with the rest obtained from reference TRBV7-9 and TRBJ2-7, is as follows: DTGVSQNPRHKITKRGQNVTFRCDPISEHNRLYWYRQTLGQGPEFLTYFQNEAQLEKSRLLSDRFSAERPKGSFSTLEIQRTEQGDSAMYLCASSPSPGTGGYEQYFGPGTRLTVT.

The chain couples TRBV11-3 to TRBJ2-2, with TRBD2 matching over 9 bases. This CDR3 comprises 16 residues. J lost 4 bases, V lost 2 bases, and 5 bases had no gene match. Germline values: CDR1 SGHNT, CDR2 YENEEA. The CDR3 protein is CASSLLAGRGTGELFF. The CDR3 coding sequence is TGTGCCAGCAGCTTACTAGCGGGAAGGGGCACCGGGGAGCTGTTTTTT.

The gene calls are TRBV9 and TRBJ2-3; maybe TRBD2 (5 bases). The ends were cut back, 0 bases at V and 6 bases at J, with 11 bases in the middle. This CDR3 is 14 amino acids long. Looked up from germline, CDR1 is SGDLS and CDR2 is YYNGEE. CDR3 sequence (DNA): TGTGCCAGCAGCGTAGGAGGAGGAAGGGATACGCAGTATTTT. Its protein is CASSVGGGRDTQYF.

This chain uses TRBV7-9 with TRBJ1-1; 7 bases are a match to TRBD1. From germline, CDR1 is SEHNR and CDR2 FQNEAQ (reference sequence). CDR3 size: 15 residues. V lost 4 bases, J lost 3 bases, and 8 bases stayed unmatched. The CDR3 DNA is TGTGCCAGCAGCTCAGACAGGGTGGGTGACACTGAAGCTTTCTTT. Translation gives CASSSDRVGDTEAFF. The variable domain in full, with the rest retrieved from reference TRBV7-9 and TRBJ1-1, is DTGVSQNPRHKITKRGQNVTFRCDPISEHNRLYWYRQTLGQGPEFLTYFQNEAQLEKSRLLSDRFSAERPKGSFSTLEIQRTEQGDSAMYLCASSSDRVGDTEAFFGQGTRLTVV.

The J gene is TRBJ2-1, the V gene TRBV7-2, with 8 bases matching TRBD1. The CDR3 extends over 15 amino acids. Germline V lookup: CDR1 SGHTA, CDR2 FQGNSA. Losses at the gene ends were 1 base for V and 8 bases for J; bases not matched to a gene: 7. For the CDR3, the DNA is TGTGCCAGCAGCTTAGTGTCAGGGGGCGGTTATGAGCAGTTCTTC. Its translation: CASSLVSGGGYEQFF.

The chain carries TRBV13 and TRBJ1-5; D is uncertain. The CDR3 length is 14 residues. Trimming left V 0 bases short and J 4 bases short, with 7 bases between. CDR1 is PRHDT and CDR2 is FYEKMQ in the germline V gene (reference sequence). Written as DNA, the CDR3 is TGTGCCAGCAGCTTAGGGAAAGTAAATCAGCCCCAGCATTTT. This codes for CASSLGKVNQPQHF.

CDR3 nucleotide sequence: TGTGCCAGCAGCTTAGCAGCGGGACTCTACAATGAGCAGTTCTTC. It yields the protein CASSLAAGLYNEQFF. This rearrangement joins TRBV7-9 to TRBJ2-1, with 7 bases matching TRBD2. Germline CDR1 SEHNR, CDR2 FQNEAQ (reference sequence). The CDR3 loop spans 15 amino acids. Trimming removed 0 bases from V and 3 bases from J; junction bases left unmatched: 2.

The rearrangement joins TRBV9 to TRBJ1-2; 9 bases fit TRBD1. The CDR3 runs 15 residues. CDR1 and CDR2 from the germline V gene are SGDLS and YYNGEE. V shed 0 bases, J shed 5 bases, and the junction held 5 bases outside the gene matches. The CDR3 DNA reads as TGTGCCAGCAGCGTAGGGGACAGGGACTGGTATGGCTACACCTTC. Translation gives CASSVGDRDWYGYTF.

The chain recombines TRBV20-1 with TRBJ2-7; TRBD1 might be the D (6 bases). Germline V gives CDR1 DFQATT, CDR2 SNEGSKA (reference sequence). CDR3 length: 11 residues. V gave up 5 bases and J gave up 1 base, with 6 bases separating them. In nucleotides, the CDR3 is TGCAGTGCTGGACAGTCCTACGAGCAGTACTTC. Its protein product is CSAGQSYEQYF.